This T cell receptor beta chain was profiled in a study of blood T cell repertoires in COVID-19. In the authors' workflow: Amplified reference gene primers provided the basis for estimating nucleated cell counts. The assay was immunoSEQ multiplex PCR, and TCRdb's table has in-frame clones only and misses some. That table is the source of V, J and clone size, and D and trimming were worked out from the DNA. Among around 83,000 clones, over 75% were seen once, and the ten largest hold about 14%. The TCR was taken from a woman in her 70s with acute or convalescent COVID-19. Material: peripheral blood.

The CDR3 bases are TGTGCCACCAGTGATTCGGGGACTAGGCCTTATTTT. Translated, it gives CATSDSGTRPYF. The chain joins TRBV24-1 to TRBJ2-3, with TRBD2 matching over 8 bases. CDR3 length: 12 amino acids. V was pared by 2 bases and J by 15 bases, with 6 bases of the junction left unmatched. The germline V gene encodes CDR1 KGHDR and CDR2 SFDVKD.